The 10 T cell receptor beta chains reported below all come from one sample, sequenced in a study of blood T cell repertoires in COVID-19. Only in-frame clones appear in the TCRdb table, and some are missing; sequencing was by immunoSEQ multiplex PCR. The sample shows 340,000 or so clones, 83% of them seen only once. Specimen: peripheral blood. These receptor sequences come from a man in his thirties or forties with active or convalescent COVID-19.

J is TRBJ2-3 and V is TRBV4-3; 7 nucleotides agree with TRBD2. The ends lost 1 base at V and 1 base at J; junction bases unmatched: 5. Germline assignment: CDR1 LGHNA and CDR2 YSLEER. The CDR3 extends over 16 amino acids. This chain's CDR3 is CASSQVRGTGTDTQYF. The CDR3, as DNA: TGCGCCAGCAGCCAAGTGCGGGGGACGGGCACAGATACGCAGTATTTT.

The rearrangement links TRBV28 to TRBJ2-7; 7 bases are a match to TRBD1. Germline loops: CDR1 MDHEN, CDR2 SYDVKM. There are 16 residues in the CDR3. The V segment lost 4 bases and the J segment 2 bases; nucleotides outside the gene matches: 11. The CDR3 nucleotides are TGTGCCAGCAGTTCACCATCCGGGACAGAAACCTACGAGCAGTACTTC. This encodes CASSSPSGTETYEQYF. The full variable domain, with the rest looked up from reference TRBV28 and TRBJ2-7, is DVKVTQSSRYLVKRTGEKVFLECVQDMDHENMFWYRQDPGLGLRLIYFSYDVKMKEKGDIPEGYSVSREKKERFSLILESASTNQTSMYLCASSSPSGTETYEQYFGPGTRLTVT.

CDR3 DNA: TGCGCCAGCAGCCAAGCACCGAGTAGTGCAACTAATGAAAAACTGTTTTTT. Protein: CASSQAPSSATNEKLFF. V usage is TRBV4-3 and J usage is TRBJ1-4, with D unresolved. This CDR3 is built from 17 residues. Germline V gene lookup returns CDR1 LGHNA and CDR2 YSLEER. V gave up 1 base and J gave up 0 bases, with 12 bases separating them.

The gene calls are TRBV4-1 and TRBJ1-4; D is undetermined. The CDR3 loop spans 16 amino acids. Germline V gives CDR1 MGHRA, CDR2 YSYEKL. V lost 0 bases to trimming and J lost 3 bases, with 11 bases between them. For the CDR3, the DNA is TGCGCCAGCAGCCAAGATGAAAATCAGGCTAATGAAAAACTGTTTTTT. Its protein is CASSQDENQANEKLFF.

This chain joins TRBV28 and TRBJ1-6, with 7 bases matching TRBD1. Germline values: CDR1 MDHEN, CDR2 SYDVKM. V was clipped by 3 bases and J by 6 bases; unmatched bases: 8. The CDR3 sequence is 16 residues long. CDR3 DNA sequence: TGTGCCAGCAGTTTTCCGACAGGGAGGCGTAATTCACCCCTCCACTTT. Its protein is CASSFPTGRRNSPLHF.

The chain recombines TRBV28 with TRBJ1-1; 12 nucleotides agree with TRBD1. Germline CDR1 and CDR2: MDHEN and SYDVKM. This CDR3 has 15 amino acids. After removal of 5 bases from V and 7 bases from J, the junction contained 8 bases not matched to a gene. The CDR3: CASSGTGTGGFEAFF. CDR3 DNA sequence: TGTGCCAGCAGTGGAACCGGGACAGGGGGCTTTGAAGCTTTCTTT.

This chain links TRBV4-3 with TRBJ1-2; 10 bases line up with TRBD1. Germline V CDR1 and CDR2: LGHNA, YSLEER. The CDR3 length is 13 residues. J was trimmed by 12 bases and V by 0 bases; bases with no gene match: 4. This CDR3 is CASSQELGQGNTF. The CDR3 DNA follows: TGCGCCAGCAGCCAAGAATTGGGACAGGGGAACACCTTC.

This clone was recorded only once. CDR3 protein: CASSPRGIADTQYF. DNA for the CDR3: TGTGCCAGCTCACCAAGGGGTATTGCAGATACGCAGTATTTT. The V and J genes are TRBV18 and TRBJ2-3; D is possibly TRBD1 (5 bases). Per germline, CDR1 KGHSH and CDR2 LQKENI. The CDR3 loop spans 14 amino acids. The ends were cut back, 2 bases at V and 4 bases at J, with 10 bases in the middle. Full variable domain (missing parts from reference TRBV18 and TRBJ2-3): NAGVMQNPRHLVRRRGQEARLRCSPMKGHSHVYWYRQLPEEGLKFMVYLQKENIIDESGMPKERFSAEFPKEGPSILRIQQVVRGDSAAYFCASSPRGIADTQYFGPGTRLTVL.

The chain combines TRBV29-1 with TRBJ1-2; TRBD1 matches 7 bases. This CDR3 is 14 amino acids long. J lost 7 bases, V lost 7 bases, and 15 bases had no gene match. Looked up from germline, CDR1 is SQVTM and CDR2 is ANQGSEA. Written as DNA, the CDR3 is TGCAGCGCCGAGGCGACAGGGAGCGGCTCTGGCTACACCTTC. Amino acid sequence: CSAEATGSGSGYTF.

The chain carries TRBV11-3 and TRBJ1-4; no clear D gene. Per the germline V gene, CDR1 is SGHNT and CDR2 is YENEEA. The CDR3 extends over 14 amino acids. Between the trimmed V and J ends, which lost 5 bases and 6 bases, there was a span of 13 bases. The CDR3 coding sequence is TGTGCCAGCAGCGAGGAAGACGGCCATGAAAAACTGTTTTTT. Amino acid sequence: CASSEEDGHEKLFF.